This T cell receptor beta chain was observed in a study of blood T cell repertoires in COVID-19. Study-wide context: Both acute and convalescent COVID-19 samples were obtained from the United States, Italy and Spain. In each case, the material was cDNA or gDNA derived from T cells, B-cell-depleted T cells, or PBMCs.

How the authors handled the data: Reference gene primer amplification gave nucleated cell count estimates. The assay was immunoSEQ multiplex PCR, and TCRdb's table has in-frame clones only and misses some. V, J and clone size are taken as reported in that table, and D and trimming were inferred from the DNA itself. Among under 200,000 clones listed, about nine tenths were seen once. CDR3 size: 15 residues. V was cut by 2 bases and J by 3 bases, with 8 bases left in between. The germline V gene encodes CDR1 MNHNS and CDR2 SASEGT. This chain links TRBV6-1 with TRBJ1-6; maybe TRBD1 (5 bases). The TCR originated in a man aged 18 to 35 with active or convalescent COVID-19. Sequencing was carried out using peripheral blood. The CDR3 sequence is CASSEIDSYNSPLHF. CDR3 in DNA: TGTGCCAGCAGTGAAATTGACAGCTATAATTCACCCCTCCACTTT.